This T cell receptor (beta chain) is drawn from a study of shared clonotypes between healthy human individuals. On the study more broadly: Donors, aged 18 to 49, were a couple of women and a few men.

In the original workflow: Filtering differed for immunoSEQ, which gave only junction sequences without quality scores. Assay used: immunoSEQ multiplex PCR; TCRdb lists only in-frame clones, some missing. The DNA was the basis for D and trimming; V, J and clone size are from that table. The repertoire holds about 2,500,000 clones, with about 92% as singletons. This CDR3 spans 12 amino acids. Germline loops: CDR1 SNHLY, CDR2 FYNNEI. V shed 7 bases and J shed 6 bases, with 11 bases lying between them. This clone was counted once. Antigen: not known. Study conclusions and caveats: Non-shared clonotypes were found to have lower generation probabilities than the clonotypes that were shared by all four of the sorted-subset donors.

The genes are TRBV2 and TRBJ2-3; no definite D call. Sequenced: naive CD4+ T cells sorted from blood. Subset meaning: CD45RA+ positively selected. This clonotype was sampled from a man aged 18 to 29 in good health. The CDR3: CASKATTDTQYF. Written as DNA, the CDR3 is TGTGCCAGCAAGGCTACAACCGATACGCAGTATTTT.